Presented here are 12 T cell receptor beta chains from one specimen sequenced in a study of blood T cell repertoires in COVID-19. Repertoires were generated with immunoSEQ multiplex PCR, while TCRdb's copy carries only in-frame clones and drops some. The table includes approximately 150,000 clones, around 85% detected once. Sequenced material: peripheral blood. These receptors were obtained from a human donor in a cohort sampled during active COVID-19.

V is TRBV27 and J is TRBJ1-6; 9 bases are shared with TRBD1. V shed 3 bases and J 6 bases; nucleotides not matched to a gene: 3. The CDR3 is 15 residues long. Germline assignment: CDR1 MNHEY and CDR2 SMNVEV (reference sequence). Written as DNA, the CDR3 is TGTGCCAGCAGTTTGGTGGGACAGGGTAATTCACCCCTCCACTTT. Residues: CASSLVGQGNSPLHF.

The CDR3 protein is CASSQEPSSYNEQFF. The CDR3 DNA follows: TGCGCCAGCAGCCAAGAACCGAGCTCCTACAATGAGCAGTTCTTC. The chain links TRBV4-1 to TRBJ2-1; D gene uncertain. The germline V gene has CDR1 MGHRA and CDR2 YSYEKL. Between the trimmed V and J ends, which lost 0 bases and 0 bases, there was a span of 6 bases. The CDR3 totals 15 residues.

This clone was observed a handful of times. V and J are TRBV3-1 (or the pseudogene TRBV3-2) and TRBJ1-1, with a tentative D call TRBD1 (5 bases). The CDR3 spans 14 residues. Per the germline V gene, CDR1 is LGHDT and CDR2 is YNNKEL (reference sequence). Deletions cut 6 bases from V and 0 bases from J, with 11 bases between. DNA of the CDR3: TGTGCCAGCAGTAGAACAGGCATGAACACTGAAGCTTTCTTT. Protein sequence: CASSRTGMNTEAFF.

This chain connects TRBV11-2 to TRBJ1-5; 7 bases are shared with TRBD1. After removal of 5 bases from V and 7 bases from J, the junction contained 5 bases not matched to a gene. Germline CDR1 SGHAT, CDR2 FQNNGV. The CDR3 consists of 13 residues. The CDR3: CASSGNRGQPQHF. The CDR3, as DNA: TGTGCCAGCAGCGGAAACAGGGGCCAGCCCCAGCATTTT. Combining the CDR3 with reference TRBV11-2 and TRBJ1-5 gives the whole variable domain EAGVAQSPRYKIIEKRQSVAFWCNPISGHATLYWYQQILGQGPKLLIQFQNNGVVDDSQLPKDRFSAERLKGVDSTLKIQPAKLEDSAVYLCASSGNRGQPQHFGDGTRLSIL.

Here the CDR3 reads CASSNPGLAGREQYF. The DNA of the CDR3 is TGTGCCAGCAGTAATCCGGGACTAGCGGGACGCGAGCAGTACTTC. The rearrangement links TRBV6-2 or TRBV6-3 to TRBJ2-7, with TRBD2 matching over 13 bases. The CDR3 consists of 15 residues. Trimming took 5 bases from V and 6 from J; bases not matched to a gene: 7. Germline V gene sequence: CDR1 MNHEY, CDR2 SVGEGT.

The chain has TRBV10-3 and TRBJ2-2, with 10 bases aligning to TRBD2. Germline loops: CDR1 ENHRY, CDR2 SYGVKD. V gave up 2 bases and J gave up 5 bases; unmatched junction bases: 8. The CDR3 consists of 17 residues. CDR3 sequence: CAISETASGRQTGELFF. As DNA, the CDR3 is TGTGCCATCAGTGAGACGGCTAGCGGGAGACAAACCGGGGAGCTGTTTTTT.

V gene TRBV7-3 combines with J gene TRBJ2-3; TRBD2 might be the D (6 bases). The CDR3 extends over 20 amino acids. The V end was cut by 5 bases, the J end by 0 bases, with 27 bases between. Germline CDR1 reads SGHTA; CDR2 reads FQGTGA. CDR3 sequence (DNA): TGTGCCAGCAGCCCACGACCGATTCGCGGGGCCGACAAAAGCACAGATACGCAGTATTTT. Protein product: CASSPRPIRGADKSTDTQYF.

The chain joins TRBV2 to TRBJ1-4, with 7 bases that match TRBD1. Looked up from germline, CDR1 is SNHLY and CDR2 is FYNNEI. The CDR3 extends over 18 amino acids. After removal of 5 bases from V and 10 bases from J, the junction contained 22 bases not matched to a gene. This CDR3 reads CASSPRGVATGTEGKLFF. In DNA, the CDR3 is TGTGCCAGCAGTCCTCGCGGAGTAGCGACCGGGACAGAGGGAAAACTGTTTTTT. The full variable domain, its missing parts supplied by reference TRBV2 and TRBJ1-4, is EPEVTQTPSHQVTQMGQEVILRCVPISNHLYFYWYRQILGQKVEFLVSFYNNEISEKSEIFDDQFSVERPDGSNFTLKIRSTKLEDSAMYFCASSPRGVATGTEGKLFFGSGTQLSVL.

This clone was found a few times. The chain links TRBV11-1 to TRBJ2-4; a possible D gene is TRBD2 (5 bases). There are 19 residues in the CDR3. The ends were cut back, 0 bases at V and 3 bases at J, with 21 bases in the middle. Germline lookup yields CDR1 SGHAT and CDR2 FQDESV (reference sequence). The CDR3 protein is CASSLAGVAGRIDKNIQYF. The CDR3 DNA follows: TGTGCCAGCAGCTTAGCGGGAGTGGCAGGCCGTATAGACAAAAACATTCAGTACTTC.

The chain employs TRBV6-6 and TRBJ2-3; D gene unclear. The CDR3 consists of 15 residues. The germline V and J ends were trimmed by 0 bases and 4 bases, with 11 bases remaining between them. CDR1 MNHNY and CDR2 SVGAGI come from the germline V gene (reference sequence). The CDR3 nucleotides read TGTGCCAGCAGTTACTCAATCGTCCAGGCAGATACGCAGTATTTT. It is translated as CASSYSIVQADTQYF.

CDR3 DNA: TGTGCCACCAGTGATTTGTCGTCAGCGGGGAGCTATGGCTACACCTTC. Its translation: CATSDLSSAGSYGYTF. This sequence joins TRBV24-1 and TRBJ1-2; D is undetermined. Germline V CDR1 and CDR2: KGHDR, SFDVKD. Trimming pared 0 bases from V and 4 bases from J, leaving 14 bases between. This CDR3 contains 16 residues.

The V gene is TRBV27, the J gene TRBJ2-7; 11 positions match TRBD2. This CDR3 has 15 residues. Germline V CDR1 and CDR2: MNHEY, SMNVEV (reference sequence). Losses at the gene ends were 2 bases for V and 4 bases for J; bases not matched to a gene: 4. CDR3 sequence (DNA): TGTGCCAGCAGTTTAGGTACTAGCGGGAGTTACGAGCAGTACTTC. Protein: CASSLGTSGSYEQYF.